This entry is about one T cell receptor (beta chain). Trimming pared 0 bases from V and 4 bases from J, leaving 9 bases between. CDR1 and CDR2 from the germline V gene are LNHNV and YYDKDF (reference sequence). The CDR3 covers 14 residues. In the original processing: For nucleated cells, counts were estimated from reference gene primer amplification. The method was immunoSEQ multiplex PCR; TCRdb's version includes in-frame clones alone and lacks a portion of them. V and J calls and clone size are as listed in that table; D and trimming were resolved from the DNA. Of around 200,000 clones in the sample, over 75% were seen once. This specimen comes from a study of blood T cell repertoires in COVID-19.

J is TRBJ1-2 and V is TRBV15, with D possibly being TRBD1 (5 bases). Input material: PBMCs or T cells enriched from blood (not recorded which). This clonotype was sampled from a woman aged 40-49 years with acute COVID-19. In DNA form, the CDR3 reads TGTGCCACCAGCAGAGATCAGGGTCCCTATGGCTACACCTTC. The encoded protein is CATSRDQGPYGYTF.